A single sample is the source of the 8 T cell receptor beta chains below, sequenced in a study of technical replicates of blood from a few donors (dated by TCRdb to the late 2010s). The library came from the immunoSEQ multiplex PCR assay. This immuneACCESS table, as held by TCRdb, lists in-frame sequences with V and J called but not all clones. Of the missing ones, under half trace to an unresolved V gene in checked studies; the others have no known cause. The sample table contains 50,000 to 65,000 clones; only one count was recorded for 92% of them. Around 4% of the sample belongs to the ten largest clones. Sequencing input: PBMCs. These receptors were taken from a human donor in good health. Some clones in this sample may be carry-over from other donors' samples.

The chain combines TRBV2 with TRBJ2-3, with a tentative D call TRBD1 (6 bases). The V end lost 3 bases, the J end lost 4 bases, and 11 bases lay between the germline ends. Germline assignment: CDR1 SNHLY and CDR2 FYNNEI. The CDR3 covers 14 residues. The CDR3 sequence is CASSEGAVPDTQYF. The DNA for the CDR3 is TGTGCCAGCAGTGAGGGGGCAGTCCCAGATACGCAGTATTTT.

This clone has only a few counts. The chain links TRBV19 to TRBJ2-2, with 10 bases identical to TRBD2. CDR1 is LNHDA and CDR2 is SQIVND in the germline V gene (reference sequence). This CDR3 is built from 16 residues. The ends lost 3 bases at V and 5 bases at J; junction bases unmatched: 6. CDR3 residues: CASSIWTSGSTGELFF. In DNA form, the CDR3 reads TGTGCCAGTAGTATCTGGACTAGCGGATCTACCGGGGAGCTGTTTTTT.

The rearrangement uses TRBV5-1 and TRBJ1-4; TRBD1 matches 8 bases. Unmatched junction bases numbered 5, after V lost 0 bases and J lost 7 bases. Germline-derived CDR1 and CDR2 are SGHRS and YFSETQ. This CDR3 region has 15 residues. Here the CDR3 reads CASSLAGQGGEKLFF. CDR3 coding DNA: TGCGCCAGCAGCTTGGCCGGACAGGGTGGTGAAAAACTGTTTTTT.

This rearrangement joins TRBV7-2 to TRBJ1-2; a weak D match, TRBD1 (6 bases). This CDR3 is 16 amino acids long. Germline CDR1 is SGHTA and CDR2 is FQGNSA. V was pared by 5 bases and J by 8 bases, with 24 bases between. CDR3 protein: CASSASPGAGVGGYTF. CDR3 DNA sequence: TGTGCCAGCAGCGCATCCCCCGGGGCAGGGGTTGGAGGCTACACCTTC.

The chain employs TRBV4-3 and TRBJ1-2; D may be TRBD1 (5 bases). The CDR3 totals 15 residues. Trimming pared 4 bases from V and 2 bases from J, leaving 14 bases between. CDR1 and CDR2 (germline): LGHNA, YSLEER. The CDR3 DNA follows: TGCGCCAGCAGCCCTATGGCAGGGTCAAACTATGGCTACACCTTC. As protein: CASSPMAGSNYGYTF.

As concerns this clone: In the same sample, other DNA sequences code for this CDR3. The chain employs TRBV5-1 and TRBJ2-1, with 10 bases aligning to TRBD2. Germline V gene lookup returns CDR1 SGHRS and CDR2 YFSETQ. Trimming at V came to 4 bases and at J to 7 bases, leaving 5 bases not matched to a gene. CDR3 length: 14 amino acids. CDR3 amino acids: CASSLLAGENEQFF. The CDR3 DNA reads TGCGCCAGCAGCCTGCTAGCGGGGGAAAATGAGCAGTTCTTC.

The sample holds one count of this clone. V is TRBV2 and J is TRBJ2-1; D may be TRBD2 (6 bases). The CDR3 covers 15 residues. From germline, CDR1 is SNHLY and CDR2 FYNNEI. The V and J ends lost 2 bases and 2 bases respectively, with 10 bases between them. In DNA form, the CDR3 reads TGTGCCAGCAGTGAACTAGCGTCAACCTACAATGAGCAGTTCTTC. It translates to CASSELASTYNEQFF.

The chain is built from TRBV7-2 and TRBJ2-3, with TRBD2 matching over 10 bases. V gave up 5 bases and J gave up 4 bases; unmatched junction bases: 9. The CDR3 spans 16 residues. CDR1 and CDR2 (germline): SGHTA, FQGNSA. CDR3: CASSPDSGGTADTQYF. In DNA, the CDR3 is TGTGCCAGCAGCCCCGATAGCGGGGGGACCGCAGATACGCAGTATTTT. Variable domain in full (rest from reference TRBV7-2 and TRBJ2-3): GAGVSQSPSNKVTEKGKDVELRCDPISGHTALYWYRQSLGQGLEFLIYFQGNSAPDKSGLPSDRFSAERTGGSVSTLTIQRTQQEDSAVYLCASSPDSGGTADTQYFGPGTRLTVL.